This T cell receptor (beta chain) appears in the sequencing data of a study of radiotherapy plus CTLA-4 blockade in lung cancer. Germline loops: CDR1 KGHSH, CDR2 LQKENI. J was trimmed by 5 bases and V by 5 bases; bases with no gene match: 11. The CDR3 covers 15 residues. Sequencing was performed with immunoSEQ multiplex PCR; in TCRdb, only in-frame clones are kept and a portion is missing. This table has approximately 60,000 clones, approximately 80% appearing once. This material consisted of peripheral blood, taken from a patient treated with radiotherapy plus ipilimumab. The receptor was isolated from a human donor with non-small cell lung cancer who had a complete response to radiotherapy plus ipilimumab. The gene calls are TRBV18 and TRBJ1-1; TRBD1 aligns across 7 bases. CDR3 sequence reads: CASSRETGARTEAFF. CDR3 in DNA: TGTGCCAGCTCAAGGGAAACAGGGGCTCGGACTGAAGCTTTCTTT.